The 21 T cell receptor beta chains below come from one sample, sequenced in a study of technical replicates of blood from several donors. The method was immunoSEQ multiplex PCR; TCRdb's version includes in-frame clones alone and lacks a portion of them. This table holds roughly 90,000 clones, 90% to 96% found once. Input material: T cells isolated from PBMCs. The origin of the receptors is a human donor in good health.

The rearrangement links TRBV27 to TRBJ2-7, with 7 nucleotides matching TRBD1. Germline V gene sequence: CDR1 MNHEY, CDR2 SMNVEV (reference sequence). This CDR3 comprises 17 residues. With 4 bases clipped from V and 4 bases from J, the junction kept 16 bases outside the gene matches. The CDR3 is CASSWDPGQISLYEQYF. CDR3 sequence (DNA): TGTGCCAGCAGTTGGGATCCGGGACAGATTTCCTTGTACGAGCAGTACTTC.

The chain recombines TRBV6-5 with TRBJ1-1, with 9 bases aligning to TRBD1. V lost 6 bases to trimming and J lost 4 bases; unmatched junction nucleotides: 6. The CDR3 extends over 14 amino acids. Germline CDR1 MNHEY, CDR2 SVGAGI. In nucleotides, the CDR3 is TGTGCCAGCAGAGCCGGGACAGGGACCACTGAAGCTTTCTTT. Amino acid sequence: CASRAGTGTTEAFF.

The rearrangement joins TRBV18 to TRBJ2-7; the D gene is possibly TRBD2 (6 bases). The germline V and J ends were trimmed by 6 bases and 1 base, with 13 bases remaining between them. CDR1 KGHSH and CDR2 LQKENI come from the germline V gene. The CDR3 covers 14 residues. CDR3 protein: CASSPGLTSYEQYF. CDR3 nucleotide sequence: TGTGCCAGCTCCCCGGGACTGACGTCCTACGAGCAGTACTTC.

The chain couples TRBV19 to TRBJ2-1; D call uncertain. This CDR3 comprises 15 residues. Trimming removed 5 bases at V and 0 bases at J, with 11 bases between. CDR1 is LNHDA and CDR2 is SQIVND in the germline V gene (reference sequence). The CDR3 region has the DNA TGTGCCAGTAGTCCTCTCTCGAGCTCCTACAATGAGCAGTTCTTC. Translation gives CASSPLSSSYNEQFF.

This chain uses TRBV6-5 with TRBJ2-2, with unresolved D. Germline V gives CDR1 MNHEY, CDR2 SVGAGI. V was pared by 4 bases and J by 7 bases, with 10 bases between. The CDR3 runs 13 residues. The CDR3 loop is CASSSTRGGELFF. As DNA, the CDR3 is TGTGCCAGCAGTTCGACCAGAGGCGGGGAGCTGTTTTTT.

V is TRBV5-8 and J is TRBJ1-1; TRBD1 might be the D (6 bases). V was cut by 4 bases and J by 6 bases, with 16 bases left in between. CDR3 length equals 14 residues. From germline, CDR1 is SGHTS and CDR2 YDEGEE. CDR3 residues: CASSIYREGAEAFF. The DNA of the CDR3 is TGTGCCAGCAGCATTTACAGGGAAGGGGCTGAAGCTTTCTTT.

V is TRBV30 and J is TRBJ1-3; no firm D call. From germline, CDR1 is GTSNPN and CDR2 SVGIG (reference sequence). CDR3 length equals 14 residues. With 0 bases removed from V and 1 base from J, the gap between germline ends came to 7 bases. The CDR3 DNA reads TGTGCCTGGAGTGTACACGTGTCTGGAAACACCATATATTTT. It codes for CAWSVHVSGNTIYF.

This rearrangement joins TRBV20-1 to TRBJ2-7; a weak D match, TRBD1 (5 bases). Between the trimmed V and J ends, which lost 6 bases and 7 bases, there was a span of 13 bases. Germline lookup yields CDR1 DFQATT and CDR2 SNEGSKA (reference sequence). The CDR3 runs to 11 residues. CDR3 sequence reads: CSAQGPGEQYF. The CDR3 DNA follows: TGCAGTGCGCAGGGCCCCGGGGAGCAGTACTTC.

This chain uses TRBV6-6 with TRBJ1-2; D is possibly TRBD1 (5 bases). The CDR3 has 14 amino acids. V gave up 6 bases and J gave up 2 bases, with 13 bases separating them. Per germline, CDR1 MNHNY and CDR2 SVGAGI (reference sequence). The DNA of the CDR3 is TGTGCCAGCAGGTTCCAGGGTCAGAACTATGGCTACACCTTC. This codes for CASRFQGQNYGYTF.

This clone occurred once. The V and J genes are TRBV5-6 and TRBJ1-2; D unresolved. CDR1 is SGHDT and CDR2 is YYEEEE in the germline V gene. The CDR3 loop spans 12 amino acids. The V and J ends lost 3 bases and 5 bases respectively, with 8 bases between them. The CDR3 loop reads CASSSQEYGYTF. CDR3 in DNA: TGTGCCAGCAGCTCCCAAGAGTATGGCTACACCTTC.

Only one count was recorded for this clone. The gene calls are TRBV6-4 and TRBJ1-1, with TRBD1 as a possible D gene (6 bases). Trimming shortened V by 8 bases and J by 4 bases, and 17 bases separated the two germline ends. The germline V gene has CDR1 MRHNA and CDR2 SNTAGT. The CDR3 totals 14 residues. The CDR3 region is CASRATGTLTEAFF. In DNA form, the CDR3 reads TGTGCCAGCCGGGCTACGGGGACACTCACTGAAGCTTTCTTT.

The chain employs TRBV27 and TRBJ1-1; TRBD1 might be the D (5 bases). Trimming cost V 3 bases and J 1 base, with 9 bases left between them. From germline, CDR1 is MNHEY and CDR2 SMNVEV (reference sequence). This CDR3 region has 14 residues. In DNA, the CDR3 is TGTGCCAGCAGTTTGACAGAGACGAACACTGAAGCTTTCTTT. Translation: CASSLTETNTEAFF.

The V gene is TRBV28, the J gene TRBJ1-2; the D gene is possibly TRBD1 (5 bases). CDR1 is MDHEN and CDR2 is SYDVKM in the germline V gene. Trimming took 3 bases from V and 4 from J, leaving 15 bases between them. The CDR3 totals 15 residues. The CDR3 DNA follows: TGTGCCAGCAGTTTTCGGGAGGGGCGTCGCTATGGCTACACCTTC. It is translated as CASSFREGRRYGYTF.

V usage is TRBV5-6 and J usage is TRBJ1-2; 8 nucleotides line up with TRBD1. The junction had 8 bases not matched to a gene; V was cut back by 4 bases and J by 6 bases. The CDR3 spans 14 residues. Germline assignment: CDR1 SGHDT and CDR2 YYEEEE. The CDR3, as DNA: TGTGCCAGCAGCGGAGAGGACAGGGCGAATGGCTACACCTTC. Its protein product is CASSGEDRANGYTF.

The CDR3 loop reads CASSITDNTIYF. The CDR3 DNA reads as TGTGCCAGCAGTATTACAGACAACACCATATATTTT. J is TRBJ1-3 and V is TRBV7-2; D is ambiguous. V lost 6 bases and J 7 bases, leaving 10 bases between the germline ends. Germline assignment: CDR1 SGHTA and CDR2 FQGNSA. The CDR3 spans 12 residues.

CDR3 coding DNA: TGCGCCAGCAGCTTGGCCACACTAGCGGGAGGCTACAATGAGCAGTTCTTC. Translated, it gives CASSLATLAGGYNEQFF. The chain is built from TRBV5-1 and TRBJ2-1, with 12 bases fitting TRBD2. CDR3 length: 17 residues. Germline V gene sequence: CDR1 SGHRS, CDR2 YFSETQ. V was clipped by 0 bases and J by 3 bases; unmatched bases: 4.

A remark on this clone: Other nucleotide sequences from this sample produce the same CDR3. The chain employs TRBV20-1 and TRBJ2-3; D remains ambiguous. CDR1 is DFQATT and CDR2 is SNEGSKA in the germline V gene (reference sequence). Trimming shortened V by 4 bases and J by 2 bases, and 4 bases separated the two germline ends. The CDR3 is made up of 11 amino acids. The CDR3 coding sequence is TGCAGTGCTACGTCCACAGATACGCAGTATTTT. Its translation is CSATSTDTQYF.

This clone has only one observation. V and J are TRBV7-2 and TRBJ1-1; D not resolved. Trimming removed 2 bases at V and 7 bases at J, with 11 bases between. The CDR3 is 13 amino acids. Germline loops: CDR1 SGHTA, CDR2 FQGNSA. The CDR3 protein is CASSLLAAFEAFF. The CDR3 nucleotides read TGTGCCAGCAGCTTATTGGCGGCTTTTGAAGCTTTCTTT.

CDR3 nucleotides: TGTGCCAGCACCATTACTAGCGGGAGTCACAATGAGCAGTTCTTC. Encoded protein: CASTITSGSHNEQFF. The rearrangement uses TRBV7-2 and TRBJ2-1, with TRBD2 identical over 11 bases. The CDR3 sequence is 15 residues long. V lost 7 bases to trimming and J lost 5 bases; unmatched junction nucleotides: 7. Germline values: CDR1 SGHTA, CDR2 FQGNSA.

The DNA for the CDR3 is TGTGCCAGCAGCCAGCCCCCTTTAGACAGGACCAGGCCCACCGGGGAGCTGTTTTTT. Its translation: CASSQPPLDRTRPTGELFF. The chain links TRBV13 to TRBJ2-2; possible D gene TRBD1, 6 bases. There are 19 residues in the CDR3. The V end lost 5 bases, the J end lost 4 bases, and 26 bases lay between the germline ends. CDR1 and CDR2 from the germline V gene are PRHDT and FYEKMQ (reference sequence).

The V gene is TRBV6-4, the J gene TRBJ2-1, with a possible D match to TRBD2 (5 bases). This CDR3 has 18 residues. Germline CDR1 MRHNA, CDR2 SNTAGT. Trimming shortened V by 2 bases and J by 3 bases, and 20 bases separated the two germline ends. The CDR3 sequence: CASSDQGLAREVYNEQFF. CDR3 DNA: TGTGCCAGCAGTGACCAAGGCCTAGCACGAGAAGTCTACAATGAGCAGTTCTTC.